The present TCR beta chain was sequenced within a study of T cells after yellow fever vaccination. Study results and caveats: After the booster, 95% to 98% of CD4 and roughly nine tenths of CD8 primary-response clones were re-detected.

This clonotype was observed a handful of times. As yet, its antigen is unknown. Germline trimming cut 7 bases from V and 8 bases from J; bases unmatched to any gene: 6. The CDR3 has 14 residues. Germline-derived CDR1 and CDR2 are DFQATT and SNEGSKA (reference sequence). UMIs were added to TCR cDNA along with a universal primer site when it was made by 5'RACE template switching. TCRdb analysed the 5' RACE reads with MiXCR anew, one entry per CDR3 protein. The data show about 580,000 distinct CDR3 sequences, approximately 16% seen once. The chain recombines TRBV20-1 with TRBJ2-1, with 15 nucleotides matching TRBD2. The clonotype was recovered from a man between 18 and 35 years old who received the YFV17D yellow fever vaccine. The source material was PBMCs, sampled 5 days after the first yellow fever vaccination. The CDR3 coding sequence is TGCAGTGTCCCGGGACTAGCGGGGGGACATGAGCAGTTCTTC. It specifies CSVPGLAGGHEQFF.